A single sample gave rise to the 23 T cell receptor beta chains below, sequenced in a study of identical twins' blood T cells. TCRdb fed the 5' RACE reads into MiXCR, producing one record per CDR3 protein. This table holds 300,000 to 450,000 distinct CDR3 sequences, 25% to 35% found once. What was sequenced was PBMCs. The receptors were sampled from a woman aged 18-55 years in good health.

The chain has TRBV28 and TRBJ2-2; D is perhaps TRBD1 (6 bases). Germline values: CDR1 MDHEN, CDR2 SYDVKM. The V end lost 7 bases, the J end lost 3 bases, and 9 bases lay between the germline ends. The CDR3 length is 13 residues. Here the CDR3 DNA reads TGTGCCAGCACCAACAGGGACACCGGGGAGCTGTTTTTT. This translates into CASTNRDTGELFF.

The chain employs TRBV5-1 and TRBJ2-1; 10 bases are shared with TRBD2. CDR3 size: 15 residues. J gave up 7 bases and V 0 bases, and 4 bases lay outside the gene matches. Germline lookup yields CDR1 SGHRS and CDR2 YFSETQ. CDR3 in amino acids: CASSLASGGLNEQFF. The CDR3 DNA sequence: TGCGCCAGCAGCTTGGCTAGCGGGGGTTTAAATGAGCAGTTCTTC.

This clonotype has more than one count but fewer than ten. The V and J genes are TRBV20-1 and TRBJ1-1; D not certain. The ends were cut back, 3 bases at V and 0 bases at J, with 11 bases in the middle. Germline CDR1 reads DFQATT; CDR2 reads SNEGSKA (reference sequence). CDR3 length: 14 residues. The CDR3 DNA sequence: TGCAGTGCTAGTCGAGGGTCCCTGAACACTGAAGCTTTCTTT. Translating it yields CSASRGSLNTEAFF.

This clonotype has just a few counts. The DNA of the CDR3 is TGCAGTGCTAGAGGGGGGGACAGGGGCGGTGAAGCTTTCTTT. Protein: CSARGGDRGGEAFF. This chain uses TRBV20-1 with TRBJ1-1, with TRBD1 identical over 10 bases. Germline V CDR1 and CDR2: DFQATT, SNEGSKA (reference sequence). Trimming removed 1 base from V and 7 bases from J; junction bases left unmatched: 6. The CDR3 has 14 residues.

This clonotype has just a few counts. The DNA for the CDR3 is TGTGCCAGCAGGACAGCCTCGAACTTACAGCCCCAGCATTTT. Protein sequence: CASRTASNLQPQHF. This chain joins TRBV2 and TRBJ1-5; possible D gene TRBD1, 5 bases. The germline V gene encodes CDR1 SNHLY and CDR2 FYNNEI. The CDR3 sequence is 14 residues long. Trimming removed 6 bases at V and 7 bases at J, with 16 bases between.

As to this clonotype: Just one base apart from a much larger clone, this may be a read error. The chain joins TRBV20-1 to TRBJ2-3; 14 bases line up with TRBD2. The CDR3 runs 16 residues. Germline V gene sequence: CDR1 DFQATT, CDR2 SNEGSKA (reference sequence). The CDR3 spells CSAGTSGSRGTDTRYF. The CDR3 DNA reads TGCAGTGCTGGGACTAGCGGGAGTCGGGGCACAGATACGCGGTATTTT.

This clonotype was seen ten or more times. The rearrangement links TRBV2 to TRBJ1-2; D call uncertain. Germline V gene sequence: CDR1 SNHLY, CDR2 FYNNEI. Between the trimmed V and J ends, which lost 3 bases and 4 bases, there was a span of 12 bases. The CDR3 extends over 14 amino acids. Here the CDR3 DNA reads TGTGCCAGCAGTGAGTCAGAGGGCCGCTATGGCTACACCTTC. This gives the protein CASSESEGRYGYTF.

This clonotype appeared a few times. Here the CDR3 DNA reads TGTGCCAGTAGTACCCTGGGACAGCCCCAGCATTTT. Translated, it gives CASSTLGQPQHF. V is TRBV13 and J is TRBJ1-5, with no clear D. CDR3 length equals 12 residues. Trimming cost V 9 bases and J 7 bases, with 13 bases left between them. Germline-derived CDR1 and CDR2 are PRHDT and FYEKMQ (reference sequence).

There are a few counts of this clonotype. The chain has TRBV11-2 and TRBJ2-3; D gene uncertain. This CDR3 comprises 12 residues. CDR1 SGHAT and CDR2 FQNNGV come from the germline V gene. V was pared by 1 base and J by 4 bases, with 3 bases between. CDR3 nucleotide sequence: TGTGCCAGCAGCTTAGCCGCAGATACGCAGTATTTT. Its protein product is CASSLAADTQYF.

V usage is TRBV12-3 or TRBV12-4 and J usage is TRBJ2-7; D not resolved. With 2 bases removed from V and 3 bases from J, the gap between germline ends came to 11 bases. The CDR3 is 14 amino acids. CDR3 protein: CASSLTPWNYEQYF. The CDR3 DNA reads TGTGCCAGCAGTTTAACCCCCTGGAACTACGAGCAGTACTTC.

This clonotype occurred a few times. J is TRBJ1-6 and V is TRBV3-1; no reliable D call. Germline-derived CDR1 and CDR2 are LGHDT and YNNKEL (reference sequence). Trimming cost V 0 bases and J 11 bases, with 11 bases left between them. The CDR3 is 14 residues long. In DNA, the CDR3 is TGTGCCAGCAGCCAAGATCCAAGGGCTACACCCCTCCACTTT. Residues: CASSQDPRATPLHF. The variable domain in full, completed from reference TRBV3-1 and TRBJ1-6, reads DTAVSQTPKYLVTQMGNDKSIKCEQNLGHDTMYWYKQDSKKFLKIMFSYNNKELIINETVPNRFSPKSPDKAHLNLHINSLELGDSAVYFCASSQDPRATPLHFGNGTRLTVT.

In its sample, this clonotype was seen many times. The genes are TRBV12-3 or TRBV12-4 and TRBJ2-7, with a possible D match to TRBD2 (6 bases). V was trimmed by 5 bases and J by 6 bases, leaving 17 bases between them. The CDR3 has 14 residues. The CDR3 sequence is CASSPLGTGGEQYF. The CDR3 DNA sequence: TGTGCCAGCAGTCCCCTCGGGACTGGGGGCGAGCAGTACTTC.

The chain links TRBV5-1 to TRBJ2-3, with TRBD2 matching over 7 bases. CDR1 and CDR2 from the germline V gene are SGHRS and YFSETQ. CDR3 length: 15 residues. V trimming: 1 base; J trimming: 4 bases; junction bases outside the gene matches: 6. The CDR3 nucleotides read TGCGCCAGCAGCTTGAGTGGGAGGGCCTCAGATACGCAGTATTTT. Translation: CASSLSGRASDTQYF.

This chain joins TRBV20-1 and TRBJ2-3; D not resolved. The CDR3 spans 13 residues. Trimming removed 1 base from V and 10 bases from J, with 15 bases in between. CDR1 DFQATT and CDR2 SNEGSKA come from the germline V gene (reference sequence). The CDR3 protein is CSARVGGSGSQYF. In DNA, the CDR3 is TGCAGTGCTAGAGTCGGCGGTTCCGGATCGCAGTATTTT.

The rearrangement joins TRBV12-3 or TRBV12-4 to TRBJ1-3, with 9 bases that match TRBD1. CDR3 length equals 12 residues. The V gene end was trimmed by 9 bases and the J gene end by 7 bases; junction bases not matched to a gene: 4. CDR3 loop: CASRQGGNTIYF. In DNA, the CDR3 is TGTGCCAGTCGACAGGGGGGGAACACCATATATTTT.

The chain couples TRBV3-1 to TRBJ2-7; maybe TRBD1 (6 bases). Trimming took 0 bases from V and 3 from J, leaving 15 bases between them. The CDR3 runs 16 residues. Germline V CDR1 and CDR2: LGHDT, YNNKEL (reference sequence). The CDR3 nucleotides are TGTGCCAGCAGCCAAGATTGGGACGACAGGCTCTACGAGCAGTACTTC. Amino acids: CASSQDWDDRLYEQYF.

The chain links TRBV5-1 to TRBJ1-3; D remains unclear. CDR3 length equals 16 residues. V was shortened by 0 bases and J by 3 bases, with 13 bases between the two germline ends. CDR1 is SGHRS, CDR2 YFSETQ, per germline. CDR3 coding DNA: TGCGCCAGCAGCTTGGACAGCTCCCTCGGTGGAAACACCATATATTTT. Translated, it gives CASSLDSSLGGNTIYF. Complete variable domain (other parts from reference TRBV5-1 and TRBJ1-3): KAGVTQTPRYLIKTRGQQVTLSCSPISGHRSVSWYQQTPGQGLQFLFEYFSETQRNKGNFPGRFSGRQFSNSRSEMNVSTLELGDSALYLCASSLDSSLGGNTIYFGEGSWLTVV.

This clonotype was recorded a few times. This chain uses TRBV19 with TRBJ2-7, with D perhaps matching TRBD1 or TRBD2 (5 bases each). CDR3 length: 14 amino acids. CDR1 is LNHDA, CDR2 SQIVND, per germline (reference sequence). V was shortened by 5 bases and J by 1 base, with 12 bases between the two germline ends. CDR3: CASSSGPLSYEQYF. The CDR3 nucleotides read TGTGCCAGTAGTTCGGGGCCCCTATCCTACGAGCAGTACTTC.

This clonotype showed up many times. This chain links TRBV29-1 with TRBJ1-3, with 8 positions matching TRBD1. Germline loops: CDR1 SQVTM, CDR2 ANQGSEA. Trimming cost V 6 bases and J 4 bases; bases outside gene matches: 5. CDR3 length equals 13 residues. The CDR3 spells CSVTDREGNTIYF. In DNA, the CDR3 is TGCAGCGTGACGGACAGGGAGGGAAACACCATATATTTT.

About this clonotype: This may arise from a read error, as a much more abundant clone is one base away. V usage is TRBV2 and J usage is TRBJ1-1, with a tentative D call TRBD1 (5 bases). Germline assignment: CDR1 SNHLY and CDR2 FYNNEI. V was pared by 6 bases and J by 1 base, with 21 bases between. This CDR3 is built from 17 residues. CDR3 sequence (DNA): TGTGCCAGCAGACCCCGACAGAGGTTGAGCCCGAACACTGAAGCTTTCTTT. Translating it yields CASRPRQRLSPNTEAFF.

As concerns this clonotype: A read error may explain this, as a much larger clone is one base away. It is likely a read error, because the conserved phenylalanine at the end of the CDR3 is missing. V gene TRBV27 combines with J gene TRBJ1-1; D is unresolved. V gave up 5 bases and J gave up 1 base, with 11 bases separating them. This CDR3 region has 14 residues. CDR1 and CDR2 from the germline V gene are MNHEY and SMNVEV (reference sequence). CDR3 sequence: CASSNMDGNTEAFL. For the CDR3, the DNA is TGTGCCAGCAGTAACATGGACGGGAACACTGAAGCTTTCTTA.

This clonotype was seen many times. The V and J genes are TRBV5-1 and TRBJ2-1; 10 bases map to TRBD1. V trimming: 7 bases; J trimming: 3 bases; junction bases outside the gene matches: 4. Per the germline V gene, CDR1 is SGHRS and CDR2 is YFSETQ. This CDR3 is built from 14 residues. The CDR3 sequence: CASSRDRGYNEQFF. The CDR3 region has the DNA TGCGCCAGCTCCCGGGACAGGGGCTACAATGAGCAGTTCTTC.

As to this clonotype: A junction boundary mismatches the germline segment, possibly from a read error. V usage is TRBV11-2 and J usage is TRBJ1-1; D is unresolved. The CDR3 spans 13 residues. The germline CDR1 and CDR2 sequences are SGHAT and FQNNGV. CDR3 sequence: CANSLWMNTEAFF. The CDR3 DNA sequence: TGTGCCAACAGCTTGTGGATGAACACTGAAGCTTTCTTT.